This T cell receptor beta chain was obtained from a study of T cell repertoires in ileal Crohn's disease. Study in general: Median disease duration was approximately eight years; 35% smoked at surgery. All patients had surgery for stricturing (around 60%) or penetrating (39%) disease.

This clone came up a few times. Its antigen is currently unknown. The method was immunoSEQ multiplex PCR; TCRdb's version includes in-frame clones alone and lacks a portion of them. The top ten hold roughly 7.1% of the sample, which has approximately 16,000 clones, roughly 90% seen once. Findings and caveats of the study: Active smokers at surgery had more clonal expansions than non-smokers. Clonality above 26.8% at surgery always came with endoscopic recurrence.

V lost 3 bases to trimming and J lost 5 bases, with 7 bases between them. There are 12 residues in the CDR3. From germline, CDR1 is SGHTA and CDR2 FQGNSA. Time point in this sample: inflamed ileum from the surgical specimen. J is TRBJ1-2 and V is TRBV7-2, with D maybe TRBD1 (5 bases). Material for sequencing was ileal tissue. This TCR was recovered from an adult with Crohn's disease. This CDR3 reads CASSFAGYGYTF. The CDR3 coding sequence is TGTGCCAGCAGCTTTGCAGGGTATGGCTACACCTTC.